This T cell receptor (beta chain) comes out of a study of cytomegalovirus exposure and HLA in healthy donors. Study-level background: Most donors, 80% to 90% of a few hundred genotyped, fell in the Caucasian-associated ancestry cluster.

Note on this clone: The antigen is not known.

This PCR relied on a set of 60 Vbeta primers and 13 Jbeta primers. Sequencing was performed with immunoSEQ multiplex PCR; in TCRdb, only in-frame clones are kept and a portion is missing. The data hold 150,000 to 200,000 clones, with around 80% observed a single time. Whole-study results and caveats: The HLA-A and HLA-B alleles of most subjects were reportedly predicted accurately from TCR beta sequences. Some V segments (TRBV6-2 and TRBV6-3 among them) were excluded as indistinguishable. Likely technical artifact: a cluster of highly shared sequence variants.

The CDR3 runs to 15 residues. This clonotype was obtained from a woman aged 40-49 years in good health and CMV-seronegative. V and J are TRBV21-1 and TRBJ2-5; TRBD2 was called by the table and not checked on the DNA. TRBV21-1 is deemed a pseudogene. The specimen was PBMCs. CDR3 residues: CASKWPSGIQETQYF. The DNA of the CDR3 is TGTGCCAGCAAGTGGCCTAGCGGGATCCAAGAGACCCAGTACTTC.